Below are 8 T cell receptor beta chains sequenced from a single sample in a study of vaccination effects on CD4 cells after COVID-19. The authors isolated CD4+ T cells after around 10 days of culture. Clones were sequenced by immunoSEQ multiplex PCR, and TCRdb holds only the in-frame ones, with some missing. The sample holds 40,000 to 60,000 clones, around 70% seen once. For these TCRs, the target antigens are not known. The sample was CD4+ T cells from PBMCs cultured without peptide, taken before COVID-19 vaccination. The receptors come from a human donor who had a prior SARS-CoV-2 infection.

The gene calls are TRBV12-5 and TRBJ2-2; the match to TRBD2 covers 10 bases. This CDR3 spans 16 amino acids. Germline V gene data show CDR1 as LGHNT and CDR2 as FRNRAP. The ends lost 1 base at V and 5 bases at J; junction bases unmatched: 4. The CDR3 DNA reads TGTGCTAGTGGTTTGGAAGCGGGAGGGCGGACCGGGGAGCTGTTTTTT. This codes for CASGLEAGGRTGELFF.

The chain carries TRBV5-1 and TRBJ1-4; D might be TRBD1 (5 bases). Trimming pared 0 bases from V and 7 bases from J, leaving 13 bases between. Per germline, CDR1 SGHRS and CDR2 YFSETQ. This CDR3 contains 15 residues. The CDR3 sequence is CASSLGDRSPEKLFF. The CDR3 nucleotides read TGCGCCAGCAGCTTGGGGGACCGTAGCCCTGAAAAACTGTTTTTT.

The rearrangement joins TRBV7-9 to TRBJ2-1; the match to TRBD1 covers 9 bases. The CDR3 has 17 amino acids. V was pared by 5 bases and J by 4 bases, with 12 bases of the junction left unmatched. Germline CDR1 reads SEHNR; CDR2 reads FQNEAQ (reference sequence). CDR3 protein: CASSPGQGPLGYNEQFF. The CDR3 DNA reads as TGTGCCAGCAGCCCGGGACAGGGACCCCTTGGGTACAATGAGCAGTTCTTC.

The chain joins TRBV30 to TRBJ2-5, with D possibly matching TRBD2 (6 bases). V was pared by 4 bases and J by 7 bases, with 16 bases between. CDR3 size: 13 residues. Germline V gives CDR1 GTSNPN, CDR2 SVGIG (reference sequence). The CDR3 DNA sequence: TGTGCCTGGAAAACGGCCGGAGGGGCGACCCAGTACTTC. Amino acids: CAWKTAGGATQYF.

V gene TRBV20-1 combines with J gene TRBJ1-2; D is unresolved. CDR1 is DFQATT, CDR2 SNEGSKA, per germline (reference sequence). Trimming left V 0 bases short and J 5 bases short, with 4 bases between. The CDR3 has 11 amino acids. The DNA for the CDR3 is TGCAGTGCTAGAGAAGCGTATGGCTACACCTTC. This encodes CSAREAYGYTF.

This chain uses TRBV4-2 with TRBJ1-2; 7 nucleotides match TRBD1. Unmatched junction bases numbered 11, after V lost 3 bases and J lost 10 bases. Germline lookup yields CDR1 LGHNA and CDR2 YNFKEQ. CDR3 size: 14 residues. CDR3 residues: CASSQVQGEGDYTF. Written as DNA, the CDR3 is TGTGCCAGCAGCCAGGTTCAGGGGGAAGGGGACTACACCTTC.

This clone has just one count. The same CDR3 arises from other DNA sequences in this sample as well. The chain employs TRBV7-9 and TRBJ2-5, with D hard to call. Germline loops: CDR1 SEHNR, CDR2 FQNEAQ (reference sequence). This CDR3 has 13 residues. Trimming left V 1 base short and J 4 bases short, with 7 bases between. CDR3 sequence: CASSLEVGETQYF. DNA of the CDR3: TGTGCCAGCAGCTTAGAAGTGGGAGAGACCCAGTACTTC.

The chain carries TRBV9 and TRBJ2-7, with 11 bases aligning to TRBD2. The V gene's germline CDR1 is SGDLS and CDR2 YYNGEE. V shed 3 bases and J 3 bases; nucleotides not matched to a gene: 5. CDR3 size: 15 residues. CDR3 in amino acids: CASSARGLADYEQYF. The CDR3 nucleotides are TGTGCCAGCAGCGCCCGGGGACTAGCGGACTACGAGCAGTACTTC.